The next 3 T cell receptor beta chains were all read from a single sample in a study of blood T cell repertoires in COVID-19. Profiled with immunoSEQ multiplex PCR; TCRdb holds only in-frame clones, not every one. The sample has around 370,000 clones, more than 75% seen once; the top ten hold more than 1%. Sequenced material: PBMCs or T cells enriched from blood (not recorded which). Every receptor here comes from a woman under 30 who had recovered from COVID-19.

The rearrangement links TRBV11-2 to TRBJ1-4; 8 bases match TRBD1. Losses at the gene ends were 5 bases for V and 4 bases for J; bases not matched to a gene: 3. Germline CDR1 SGHAT, CDR2 FQNNGV. The CDR3 extends over 14 amino acids. The CDR3 sequence: CASSLGQGNEKLFF. The CDR3 coding sequence is TGTGCCAGCAGCCTCGGACAGGGTAATGAAAAACTGTTTTTT. Full variable domain (remainder filled in from reference TRBV11-2 and TRBJ1-4): EAGVAQSPRYKIIEKRQSVAFWCNPISGHATLYWYQQILGQGPKLLIQFQNNGVVDDSQLPKDRFSAERLKGVDSTLKIQPAKLEDSAVYLCASSLGQGNEKLFFGSGTQLSVL.

The CDR3 sequence: CASSGDPGNTEAFF. The CDR3 DNA sequence: TGCGCCAGCAGTGGTGACCCAGGGAACACTGAAGCTTTCTTT. The rearrangement links TRBV10-2 to TRBJ1-1; D unclear. Germline CDR1 and CDR2: WSHSY and SAAADI. Trimming took off 4 bases at V and 1 base at J, with 10 bases between the two ends. The CDR3 totals 14 residues.

This clone was found once. V gene TRBV30 combines with J gene TRBJ1-2; tentative D call: TRBD1 (6 bases). From germline, CDR1 is GTSNPN and CDR2 SVGIG (reference sequence). V was trimmed by 4 bases and J by 8 bases, leaving 11 bases between them. CDR3 length equals 11 residues. This CDR3 reads CAWIGGKGYTF. CDR3 DNA sequence: TGTGCCTGGATTGGGGGCAAAGGCTACACCTTC.